A selection of T cell receptor beta chains follows, all from one sample in a study of molecular identifiers for immune sequencing clone quantification. TCRdb reprocessed the PCR reads with MiXCR, giving one entry per CDR3 protein. The table shows just under 650,000 distinct CDR3 sequences, with 15% to 20% occurring only once. Sequencing used naive CD8+ T cells from blood, with Jurkat cell RNA spiked in. The receptors originated from a human donor in good health. Some libraries in this study had Jurkat cell RNA spiked in. Each CDR3 is given with its conserved first and last residue. D genes are given only for firm matches. Expanded clones are given a class, and other clones once, few, many or no size at all.

J gene | CDR3 length | clone size | D gene | V gene | CDR3 protein | CDR3 DNA
TRBJ1-5 | 16 | many | TRBD1 | TRBV20-1 | CSARDFRGLSNQPQHF | TGCAGTGCTAGAGATTTCAGGGGGCTTTCAAATCAGCCCCAGCATTTT
TRBJ1-1 | 14 | . | . | TRBV21-1 | CASSEGGWNTEAFF | TGTGCCAGCAGCGAAGGGGGATGGAACACTGAAGCTTTCTTT
TRBJ2-7 | 13 | once | . | TRBV7-8 | CASSPDGGREQHF | TGTGCCAGCAGCCCCGATGGGGGGCGGGAGCAGCACTTC
TRBJ2-2 | 16 | . | TRBD1 | TRBV24-1 | CATSDLKGQGTGELFF | TGTGCCACCAGTGATTTGAAGGGACAGGGCACCGGGGAGCTGTTTTTT
TRBJ2-1 | 12 | . | . | TRBV7-9 | CASSRLNNEQFF | TGTGCCAGCAGCCGACTGAACAATGAGCAGTTCTTC
TRBJ2-5 | 14 | . | TRBD2 | TRBV20-1 | CSARLREDSETQYF | TGCAGTGCTAGATTGCGGGAGGACTCGGAGACCCAGTACTTC
TRBJ2-7 | 13 | . | . | TRBV29-1 | CSVERRDSYEQYF | TGCAGCGTTGAGAGGCGGGACTCCTACGAGCAGTACTTC
TRBJ2-7 | 15 | few | . | TRBV6-2/TRBV6-3 | CASSPDRPVNYEQYF | TGTGCCAGCAGCCCCGACAGGCCCGTAAACTACGAGCAGTACTTC
TRBJ2-7 | 15 | many | TRBD1 | TRBV4-3 | CASSQGQVPSYEQYF | TGCGCCAGCAGCCAGGGACAGGTTCCCTCCTACGAGCAGTACTTC
TRBJ2-7 | 12 | many | . | TRBV5-1 | CASSLGWNEQYF | TGCGCCAGCAGCTTGGGATGGAACGAGCAGTACTTC
TRBJ2-5 | 18 | . | TRBD2 | TRBV3-1 | CASSPPELAGVPRETQYF | TGTGCCAGCAGCCCCCCTGAATTAGCGGGGGTGCCTCGAGAGACCCAGTACTTC
TRBJ2-7 | 17 | many | . | TRBV4-3 | CASSPDAGRGGVYEQYF | TGCGCCAGCAGCCCCGATGCGGGCAGGGGTGGGGTCTACGAGCAGTACTTC
TRBJ2-7 | 12 | many | TRBD1 | TRBV11-2 | CASSATGDEQYF | TGTGCCAGCAGTGCCACAGGGGACGAGCAGTACTTC
TRBJ2-7 | 15 | few | . | TRBV27 | CASSLRSDSSYEQYF | TGTGCCAGCAGTTTACGATCGGACAGCTCCTACGAGCAGTACTTC
TRBJ1-6 | 17 | many | . | TRBV5-4 | CASSSWGGSGNNSPLHF | TGTGCCAGCAGCTCATGGGGAGGCTCCGGGAATAATTCACCCCTCCACTTT
TRBJ1-1 | 14 | many | . | TRBV5-1 | CASSLFSLHTEAFF | TGCGCCAGCAGCTTGTTCTCCCTACACACTGAAGCTTTCTTT
TRBJ1-5 | 13 | many | . | TRBV6-5 | CASSSGYNQPQHF | TGTGCCAGCAGCTCAGGCTACAATCAGCCCCAGCATTTT
TRBJ2-7 | 14 | . | TRBD2 | TRBV3-1 | CASSQDLRGIEQYF | TGTGCCAGCAGCCAAGATCTGCGGGGGATAGAGCAGTACTTC
TRBJ2-1 | 14 | few | TRBD2 | TRBV19 | CASSMVPSGNEQFF | TGTGCCAGTAGTATGGTCCCTAGCGGAAATGAGCAGTTCTTC
TRBJ1-1 | 14 | many | TRBD1 | TRBV18 | CASSPTGGLTEAFF | TGTGCCAGCTCACCGACAGGGGGCCTCACTGAAGCTTTCTTT
TRBJ2-5 | 14 | many | . | TRBV6-5 | CASSLLREQETQYF | TGTGCCAGCAGTCTACTAAGGGAACAAGAGACCCAGTACTTC
TRBJ2-1 | 14 | many | . | TRBV5-1 | CASSSLTTYNEQFF | TGCGCCAGCAGTTCGTTAACTACCTACAATGAGCAGTTCTTC
TRBJ2-7 | 16 | . | . | TRBV9 | CASSVGSGMSSYEQYF | TGTGCCAGCAGCGTAGGTAGCGGCATGAGCTCCTACGAGCAGTACTTC
TRBJ2-7 | 14 | many | . | TRBV27 | CASTPLGARYEQYF | TGTGCCAGCACCCCCCTGGGGGCGCGGTACGAGCAGTACTTC